This T cell receptor (beta chain) came from a study of T cells in narcolepsy. Study at large: Enrolled donors included narcolepsy type 1 or type 2 patients and healthy controls. Overall study results and limits: No autoreactive T cell clone sequences appeared in some memory CD4+ repertoires. Comparing one patient's CSF and blood CD4+ clonotypes highlighted HCRT- and TRIB2-specific autoreactive clonotypes.

Per germline, CDR1 SGHNT and CDR2 YENEEA. The CDR3 has 17 amino acids. V dropped 7 bases and J dropped 0; count of bases not matched to a gene: 8. TCRdb's table, derived via immunoSEQ multiplex PCR, lists solely in-frame clones and lacks some. The repertoire consists of tens of thousands of clones, with around 89% occurring once and the leading ten covering roughly 1.2%. Concerning this clone: The antigen is unknown.

This receptor was taken from a human donor with narcolepsy. Sequenced material: CD45RA- memory CD4+ T cells from PBMCs. The chain has TRBV11-3 and TRBJ2-6; 8 nucleotides agree with TRBD2. CDR3 DNA: TGTGCCAGCACCCCGGGAGGGTTCCTCTCTGGGGCCAACGTCCTGACTTTC. This gives the protein CASTPGGFLSGANVLTF.